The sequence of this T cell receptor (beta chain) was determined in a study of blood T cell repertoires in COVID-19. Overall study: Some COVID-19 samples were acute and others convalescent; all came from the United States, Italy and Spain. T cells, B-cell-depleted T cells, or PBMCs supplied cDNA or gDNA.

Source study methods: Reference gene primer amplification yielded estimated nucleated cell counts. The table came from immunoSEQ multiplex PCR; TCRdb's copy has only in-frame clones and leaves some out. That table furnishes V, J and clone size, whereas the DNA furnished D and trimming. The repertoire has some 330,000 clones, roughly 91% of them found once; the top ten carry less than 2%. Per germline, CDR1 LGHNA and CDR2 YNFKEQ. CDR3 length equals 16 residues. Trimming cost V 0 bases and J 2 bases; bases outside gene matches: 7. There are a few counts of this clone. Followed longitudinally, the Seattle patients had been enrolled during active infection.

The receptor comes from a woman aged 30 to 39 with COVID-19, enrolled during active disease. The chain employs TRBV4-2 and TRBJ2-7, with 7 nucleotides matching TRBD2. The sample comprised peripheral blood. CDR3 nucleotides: TGTGCCAGCAGCCAAGAATGGGCGGGGACTACCTACGAGCAGTACTTC. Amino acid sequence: CASSQEWAGTTYEQYF.